The rows below give T cell receptor beta chains drawn from one sample of a study of radiation and T cells in renal cell carcinoma. Assay: immunoSEQ multiplex PCR; the TCRdb copy retains only in-frame clones and omits some. This table has 10,000 or so clones, 50% to 65% appearing once. The sequences come from tumor tissue, collected from a patient whose treatment was nephrectomy without radiotherapy. These TCRs come from a man aged 35-49 years with renal cell carcinoma. The CDR3 runs from the conserved cysteine through the conserved F or W. A D gene is named only where the DNA matches it firmly. Clone size is given for some rows only: seen once, a few or many times, or a class if the clone is expanded.

.,TRBV2,few,TRBJ2-3,TGTGCCAGCCGCCGTGGCACGGGGGCAGATACGCAGTATTTT,CASRRGTGADTQYF
TRBD1,TRBV18,.,TRBJ1-4,TGTGCCAGCTCACCATACCTCCCCACAGGGGGGAATGAAAAACTGTTTTTT,CASSPYLPTGGNEKLFF
.,TRBV11-2,.,TRBJ2-2,TGCGCCAGCAGCCCCGGACTTAACACCGGGGAGCTGTTTTTT,CASSPGLNTGELFF
.,TRBV28,.,TRBJ2-5,TGTGCCAGCAGTTTACCGGGGACCCAGTACTTC,CASSLPGTQYF
.,TRBV4-1,once,TRBJ1-6,TGCGCCAGCAGCCAAGAGGCCACAGCCGATAATTCACCCCTCCACTTT,CASSQEATADNSPLHF
TRBD1,TRBV19,few,TRBJ1-5,TGTGCCAGTACCCCGACAGGGGGGGGTCAGCCCCAGCATTTT,CASTPTGGGQPQHF
.,TRBV7-9,.,TRBJ2-5,TGTGCCAGCAGCGGGGAGACCCAGTACTTC,CASSGETQYF
.,TRBV19,.,TRBJ2-1,TGTGCCAGTAGCCAGGGGAACAATGAGCAGTTCTTC,CASSQGNNEQFF
.,TRBV7-2,.,TRBJ1-4,TGTGCCAGCAGCCCCGACTTGGGTGGTGAAAAACTGTTTTTT,CASSPDLGGEKLFF
.,TRBV4-2,.,TRBJ1-5,TGTGCCAGCAGCCAAGACGTCTCCAGGGGTGGCAATCAGCCCCAGCATTTT,CASSQDVSRGGNQPQHF
.,TRBV2,.,TRBJ1-4,TGTGCCAGCAGACCCGCGCCCCTCTTTAATGAAAAACTGTTTTTT,CASRPAPLFNEKLFF
TRBD1,TRBV5-1,.,TRBJ1-2,TGCGCCAGCAGCTTGGGAACGGACAGGGGTGCTATTGGCTACACCTTC,CASSLGTDRGAIGYTF
.,TRBV5-1,.,TRBJ1-1,TGCGCCAGCAGCTCCGACACGAACACTGAAGCTTTCTTT,CASSSDTNTEAFF
.,TRBV9,.,TRBJ2-3,TGTGCCAGCAGCGTCAGGGGCACAGATACGCAGTATTTT,CASSVRGTDTQYF
.,TRBV19,.,TRBJ1-1,TGTGCCAGTACCTTCGGCCCGGGTAACACTGAAGCTTTCTTT,CASTFGPGNTEAFF
.,TRBV20-1,.,TRBJ1-1,TGCAGTGCTGGAGGATCTGAAGCTTTCTTT,CSAGGSEAFF
.,TRBV19,few,TRBJ1-4,TGTGCCAGTACCAACGTCGAAGGGCTCTGGTATGAAAAACTGTTTTTT,CASTNVEGLWYEKLFF
TRBD2,TRBV30,.,TRBJ2-5,TGTGCCTGGAGCTCACTAGCGGGAGGTGGAGAGACCCAGTACTTC,CAWSSLAGGGETQYF
.,TRBV27,.,TRBJ1-2,TGTGCCAGCAGAGACGACAGGCTCAATGGCTACACCTTC,CASRDDRLNGYTF
TRBD1,TRBV29-1,few,TRBJ1-1,TGCAGCGTTGGGGCAGGGGGCGCGAACACTGAAGCTTTCTTT,CSVGAGGANTEAFF
TRBD1,TRBV5-5,.,TRBJ1-2,TGTGCCAGCAGCTTGGACCATGGACAGGGAACCTATGGCTACACCTTC,CASSLDHGQGTYGYTF
.,TRBV4-2,.,TRBJ2-7,TGTGCCAGCAGCTCCCTAGCGATGACCTACGAGCAGTACTTC,CASSSLAMTYEQYF
.,TRBV15,.,TRBJ2-4,TGTGCCACCAGCATAGGGGCTGGGGGCGATAACATTCAGTACTTC,CATSIGAGGDNIQYF
TRBD2,TRBV7-2,.,TRBJ2-5,TGTGCCAGCAGATTGGGGACTAGCGGGAGTAATCACCAAGGAGAGACCCAGTACTTC,CASRLGTSGSNHQGETQYF
TRBD1,TRBV9,few,TRBJ2-1,TGTGCCAGCAGCCTCAGACAGGGGAGGATCAATGAGCAGTTCTTC,CASSLRQGRINEQFF
.,TRBV30,.,TRBJ1-2,TGTGCCTGGAGTCGGCAAACCGGGACCTACTATGGCTACACCTTC,CAWSRQTGTYYGYTF
TRBD1,TRBV7-2,few,TRBJ2-2,TGTGCCAGCAGCTTACACAGGGGAAACACCGGGGAGCTGTTTTTT,CASSLHRGNTGELFF
.,TRBV27,medium-sized,TRBJ1-4,TGTGCCAGCAGTTTATCGCAACGGCCTGAAAAACTGTTTTTT,CASSLSQRPEKLFF
TRBD2,TRBV30,.,TRBJ2-7,TGTGCCTGGAGTCCGGGACTAGCACACGAGCAGTACTTC,CAWSPGLAHEQYF
.,TRBV14,.,TRBJ2-1,TGTGCCAGCAGCCCAACGGGAGGAGGGGGCAATGAGCAGTTCTTC,CASSPTGGGGNEQFF
.,TRBV6-5,few,TRBJ1-5,TGTGCCAGCAGGGGGGGCGGGGGCAATCAGCCCCAGCATTTT,CASRGGGGNQPQHF